A single T cell receptor (beta chain) is shown here with its context. This specimen belongs to a study of cytomegalovirus exposure and HLA in healthy donors. CDR3 length: 14 residues. V lost 4 bases to trimming and J lost 8 bases, with 18 bases between them. CDR1 and CDR2 (germline): SGHDT, YYEEEE. Some clones are missing from TCRdb's copy, which holds only in-frame ones; the method was immunoSEQ multiplex PCR. The profile shows about 120,000 clones, 85% of them singletons. The sequence came from a woman aged 25 to 39 in good health and CMV-seronegative. The chain employs TRBV5-6 and TRBJ1-1, with D possibly matching TRBD1 (6 bases). The specimen was PBMCs. CDR3 bases: TGTGCCAGCAGCCCGCGGGGGGCTCGGGGGGAAGCTTTCTTT. Translated, it gives CASSPRGARGEAFF. Variable domain in full (rest from reference TRBV5-6 and TRBJ1-1): DAGVTQSPTHLIKTRGQQVTLRCSPKSGHDTVSWYQQALGQGPQFIFQYYEEEERQRGNFPDRFSGHQFPNYSSELNVNALLLGDSALYLCASSPRGARGEAFFGQGTRLTVV.